Below are 9 T cell receptor beta chains sequenced from a single sample in a study of T cells after yellow fever vaccination. TCRdb re-derived calls from the 5' RACE reads in MiXCR, one entry per CDR3 protein. The sample has 75,000 to 100,000 distinct CDR3 sequences; around 9.8% are singletons. The sequencing used CD8+ T cells not binding an NS4B(214-222) dextramer, sorted from PBMCs, collected around 16 days after the first yellow fever vaccination. Every receptor here comes from a man aged 18 to 30 who received the YFV17D yellow fever vaccine.

In its sample, this clonotype was seen many times. The CDR3 sequence: CASSPDQETQYF. The CDR3 coding sequence is TGTGCCAGCAGCCCAGACCAAGAGACCCAGTACTTC. This rearrangement joins TRBV5-6 to TRBJ2-5; D not certain. This CDR3 spans 12 amino acids. V lost 4 bases to trimming and J lost 0 bases, with 4 bases between them. CDR1 is SGHDT, CDR2 YYEEEE, per germline.

This clonotype was observed a few times. The V and J genes are TRBV29-1 and TRBJ2-3; 7 bases fit TRBD2. Germline V lookup: CDR1 SQVTM, CDR2 ANQGSEA. The V gene end was trimmed by 4 bases and the J gene end by 6 bases; junction bases not matched to a gene: 10. The CDR3 consists of 14 residues. The CDR3 DNA sequence: TGCAGCGTTGGTTGGGCGGGGGAGGGCGATACGCAGTATTTT. This translates into CSVGWAGEGDTQYF.

Details on this clonotype: A much larger clone lies one base from this, so it may be a read error. The chain recombines TRBV12-3 or TRBV12-4 with TRBJ2-5, with 8 bases aligning to TRBD2. The V segment lost 8 bases and the J segment 4 bases; nucleotides outside the gene matches: 9. This CDR3 has 14 amino acids. This CDR3 is CASLPPGGGETQYF. The DNA of the CDR3 is TGTGCCAGCCTACCCCCCGGGGGGGGAGAGACCCAGTACTTC.

This clonotype was seen a handful of times. This chain uses TRBV4-1 with TRBJ2-4; D possibly corresponds to TRBD2 (5 bases). Germline values: CDR1 MGHRA, CDR2 YSYEKL. V was trimmed by 0 bases and J by 0 bases, leaving 12 bases between them. The CDR3 loop spans 17 amino acids. CDR3 sequence (DNA): TGCGCCAGCAGCCAAGATTTCGGGGTGGGAGCCAAAAACATTCAGTACTTC. Translation gives CASSQDFGVGAKNIQYF.

This clonotype came up a few times. CDR3 in DNA: TGCGCCAGCAGCCAAGTTGGGGGGGCAAGCACAGATACGCAGTATTTT. Translated: CASSQVGGASTDTQYF. The chain employs TRBV4-1 and TRBJ2-3; tentatively, D is TRBD2 (7 bases). The CDR3 sequence is 16 residues long. Germline V gene lookup returns CDR1 MGHRA and CDR2 YSYEKL. The V end was cut by 1 base, the J end by 0 bases, with 11 bases between.

There are a few counts of this clonotype. The chain recombines TRBV11-2 with TRBJ2-3; TRBD1 matches at 8 bases. With 5 bases clipped from V and 2 bases from J, the junction kept 6 bases outside the gene matches. CDR1 and CDR2 (germline): SGHAT, FQNNGV. The CDR3 is 15 amino acids. The CDR3 loop reads CASSPGQGLTDTQYF. CDR3 in DNA: TGTGCCAGCAGCCCTGGACAGGGACTCACAGATACGCAGTATTTT.

This clonotype was counted a few times. The chain combines TRBV9 with TRBJ2-1; 7 bases are shared with TRBD2. The CDR3 is made up of 16 amino acids. The junction had 7 bases not matched to a gene; V was cut back by 4 bases and J by 0 bases. Germline V gives CDR1 SGDLS, CDR2 YYNGEE. The chain's CDR3 is CASSRGDARSYNEQFF. Here the CDR3 DNA reads TGTGCCAGCAGCCGGGGGGACGCGCGCTCCTACAATGAGCAGTTCTTC.

This clonotype occurred a few times. The rearrangement links TRBV19 to TRBJ1-1, with TRBD1 matching 7 bases. There are 14 residues in the CDR3. The ends lost 5 bases at V and 6 bases at J; junction bases unmatched: 9. Germline V lookup: CDR1 LNHDA, CDR2 SQIVND (reference sequence). Here the CDR3 DNA reads TGTGCCAGTAGTCCCCCTGGGGACAGTTCTGAAGCTTTCTTT. Its translation is CASSPPGDSSEAFF.

This clonotype was seen only a few times. The chain links TRBV27 to TRBJ2-7; D is unclear. The V end was cut by 2 bases, the J end by 1 base, with 6 bases between. CDR3 length equals 13 residues. Germline V CDR1 and CDR2: MNHEY, SMNVEV (reference sequence). Here the CDR3 reads CASSLSNSYEQYF. CDR3 bases: TGTGCCAGCAGTTTAAGCAATTCCTACGAGCAGTACTTC.